This TCR beta chain was recorded in a study of cytomegalovirus exposure and HLA in healthy donors. Both 60 Vbeta primers and 13 Jbeta primers went into the PCR. Profiling relied on immunoSEQ multiplex PCR, and the TCRdb table lists in-frame clones only, not all of them. The sample lists more than 150,000 clones; roughly 80% were seen once. The sequencing sample was made of PBMCs. The sequence was obtained from a man aged 35 to 55 in good health and CMV-seronegative.

This CDR3 reads CASSPQGATNTEAFF. CDR3 nucleotides: TGTGCCAGCAGTCCACAGGGGGCGACGAACACTGAAGCTTTCTTT. The chain couples TRBV28 to TRBJ1-1, with 9 nucleotides matching TRBD1. Germline V gene lookup returns CDR1 MDHEN and CDR2 SYDVKM. The CDR3 totals 15 residues. V shed 5 bases, J shed 1 base, and the junction held 5 bases outside the gene matches. The full variable domain, with the rest looked up from reference TRBV28 and TRBJ1-1, is DVKVTQSSRYLVKRTGEKVFLECVQDMDHENMFWYRQDPGLGLRLIYFSYDVKMKEKGDIPEGYSVSREKKERFSLILESASTNQTSMYLCASSPQGATNTEAFFGQGTRLTVV.